These 9 T cell receptor beta chains were all obtained from the same sample, sequenced in a study of blood T cell repertoires in COVID-19. Profiling relied on immunoSEQ multiplex PCR, and the TCRdb table lists in-frame clones only, not all of them. In the table there are about 160,000 clones, approximately 90% of which are singletons. Sample: peripheral blood. Every receptor here comes from a man aged 25 to 40 with COVID-19, enrolled during active disease.

The chain couples TRBV2 to TRBJ1-5, with D tentatively TRBD1 (5 bases). Germline V gene sequence: CDR1 SNHLY, CDR2 FYNNEI. V lost 7 bases, J lost 0 bases, and 7 bases lay in between. The CDR3 is 13 residues long. CDR3 bases: TGTGCCAGCAAAGGGGATAGCAATCAGCCCCAGCATTTT. It is translated as CASKGDSNQPQHF.

This clone has just one count. The chain is built from TRBV5-6 and TRBJ1-2; 10 nucleotides line up with TRBD1. V gave up 4 bases and J gave up 10 bases; unmatched junction bases: 7. Germline CDR1 is SGHDT and CDR2 is YYEEEE. This CDR3 region has 13 residues. As DNA, the CDR3 is TGTGCCAGCAGCCCCGGGACAGGGGCCCCCTACACCTTC. Translation: CASSPGTGAPYTF. Full variable domain (outside the CDR3, taken from reference TRBV5-6 and TRBJ1-2): DAGVTQSPTHLIKTRGQQVTLRCSPKSGHDTVSWYQQALGQGPQFIFQYYEEEERQRGNFPDRFSGHQFPNYSSELNVNALLLGDSALYLCASSPGTGAPYTFGSGTRLTVV.

V is TRBV15 and J is TRBJ1-2; D unclear. Germline CDR1 and CDR2: LNHNV and YYDKDF (reference sequence). The CDR3 totals 14 residues. Trimming removed 4 bases from V and 0 bases from J, with 9 bases in between. CDR3 amino acids: CATSKQPTNYGYTF. CDR3 bases: TGTGCCACCAGCAAACAGCCGACTAACTATGGCTACACCTTC.

The V call is TRBV19, the J call TRBJ2-1; D call uncertain. Between the trimmed V and J ends, which lost 3 bases and 7 bases, there was a span of 10 bases. In germline, CDR1 is LNHDA, CDR2 SQIVND (reference sequence). The CDR3 is made up of 13 amino acids. The CDR3 region is CASSISGWNEQFF. The CDR3 DNA reads TGTGCCAGTAGTATTTCCGGGTGGAATGAGCAGTTCTTC. The entire variable domain, with the rest obtained from reference TRBV19 and TRBJ2-1, is as follows: DGGITQSPKYLFRKEGQNVTLSCEQNLNHDAMYWYRQDPGQGLRLIYYSQIVNDFQKGDIAEGYSVSREKKESFPLTVTSAQKNPTAFYLCASSISGWNEQFFGPGTRLTVL.

The CDR3 here is CASSPQLAGAGGYTF. CDR3 DNA sequence: TGTGCCAGCAGCCCGCAATTGGCGGGGGCCGGAGGCTACACCTTC. This chain joins TRBV5-5 and TRBJ1-2; the D gene is possibly TRBD1 (6 bases). The CDR3 contains 15 residues. The V end was cut by 4 bases, the J end by 8 bases, with 21 bases between. Germline-derived CDR1 and CDR2 are SGHKS and YYEKEE (reference sequence).

The chain carries TRBV5-1 and TRBJ2-3, with 10 bases matching TRBD2. CDR3 length: 17 residues. The V and J ends lost 0 bases and 1 base, in that order; junction bases with no gene match: 5. Germline values: CDR1 SGHRS, CDR2 YFSETQ. The CDR3 sequence is CASSLGSGGLGTDTQYF. The CDR3 DNA reads as TGCGCCAGCAGCTTGGGTAGCGGGGGGCTCGGCACAGATACGCAGTATTTT.

This chain joins TRBV15 and TRBJ1-2; 7 bases agree with TRBD1. From germline, CDR1 is LNHNV and CDR2 YYDKDF (reference sequence). After removal of 4 bases from V and 4 bases from J, the junction contained 3 bases not matched to a gene. The CDR3 has 13 residues. CDR3 bases: TGTGCCACCAGCACGTGGACAGGCTATGGCTACACCTTC. Residues: CATSTWTGYGYTF.

The V and J genes are TRBV6-5 and TRBJ2-1, with D uncertain. Trimming took 10 bases from V and 0 from J, leaving 13 bases between them. There are 14 residues in the CDR3. Looked up from germline, CDR1 is MNHEY and CDR2 is SVGAGI. The CDR3 DNA reads as TGTGCCACCCGGGTGGGTAACTCCTACAATGAGCAGTTCTTC. Its protein is CATRVGNSYNEQFF.

The chain employs TRBV2 and TRBJ2-1, with 10 bases that match TRBD2. The CDR3 is 14 residues long. Germline V gene data show CDR1 as SNHLY and CDR2 as FYNNEI. V lost 7 bases, J lost 4 bases, and 4 bases stayed unmatched. The CDR3 bases are TGTGCCAGCAAGCCGGGACTAGCGTACAATGAGCAGTTCTTC. Protein product: CASKPGLAYNEQFF.